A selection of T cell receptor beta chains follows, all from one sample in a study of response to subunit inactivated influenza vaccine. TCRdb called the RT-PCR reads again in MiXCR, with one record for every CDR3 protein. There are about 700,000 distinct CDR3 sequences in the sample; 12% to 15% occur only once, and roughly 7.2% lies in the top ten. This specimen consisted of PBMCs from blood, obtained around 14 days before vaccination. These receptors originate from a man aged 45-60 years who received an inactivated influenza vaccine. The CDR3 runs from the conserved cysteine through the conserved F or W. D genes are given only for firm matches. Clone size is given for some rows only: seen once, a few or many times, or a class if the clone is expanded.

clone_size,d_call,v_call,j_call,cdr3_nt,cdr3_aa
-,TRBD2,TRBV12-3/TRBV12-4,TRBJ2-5,TGTGCCAGCAGTGCCGGAAGACTAGCGGGGTACCAAGAGACCCAGTACTTC,CASSAGRLAGYQETQYF
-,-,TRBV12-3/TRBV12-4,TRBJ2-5,TGTGCCAGCAGTCACGACACGGGGAGGGAGACCCAGTACTTC,CASSHDTGRETQYF
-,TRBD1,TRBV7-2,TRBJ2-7,TGTGCCAGCAGCTTGACAGGGGGGACCTTCTACTCCTACGAGCAGTACTTC,CASSLTGGTFYSYEQYF
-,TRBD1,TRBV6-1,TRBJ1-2,TGTGCCAGCAGTCAGACAGGGAGTTTAGTTGGCTACACCTTC,CASSQTGSLVGYTF
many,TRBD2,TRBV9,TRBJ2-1,TGCGCCAGCAGCGCCACTAGCGGGGGATACAATGAGCAGTTCTTC,CASSATSGGYNEQFF
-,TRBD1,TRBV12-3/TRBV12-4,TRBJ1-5,TGTGCCAGCAGCTCGGACAGGGGGCGCAATCAGCCCCAGCATTTT,CASSSDRGRNQPQHF
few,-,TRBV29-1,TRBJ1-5,TGCAGCGTTCTCTTAGGGGCCTCTAATCAGCCCCAGCATTTT,CSVLLGASNQPQHF
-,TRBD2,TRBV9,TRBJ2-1,TGTGCCAGCAGCGCGACTAGCGGGAGAGGGAATGAGCAGTTCTTC,CASSATSGRGNEQFF
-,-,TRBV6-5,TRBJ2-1,TGTGCCAGCAGTTACTCGTGGCATATTAGCTTTGAGCAGTTCTTC,CASSYSWHISFEQFF
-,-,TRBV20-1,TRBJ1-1,TGCAGTGCTAACGGGGCGGCAATGAACACTGAAGCTTTCTTT,CSANGAAMNTEAFF
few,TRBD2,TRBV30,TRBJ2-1,TGTGCCTGGAGTGTACGCACTAGCGGGAGTTTTAATGAGCAGTTCTTC,CAWSVRTSGSFNEQFF
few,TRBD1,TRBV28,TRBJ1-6,TGTGCCAGCAGTTTCCCTAGGACAGGGGTTAATTCACCCCTCCACTTT,CASSFPRTGVNSPLHF
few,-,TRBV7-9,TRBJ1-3,TGTGCCAGCAGCTTAGTGCAGATCCTCTCTGGAAACACCATATATTTT,CASSLVQILSGNTIYF
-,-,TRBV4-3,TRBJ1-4,TGCGCCAGCAGCCAAGGGCGCACAGGGATTCGAGAAAAACTGTTTTTT,CASSQGRTGIREKLFF
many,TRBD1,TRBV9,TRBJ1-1,TGTGCCAGCAAGGGGGCAGCGAACACTGAAGCTTTCTTT,CASKGAANTEAFF
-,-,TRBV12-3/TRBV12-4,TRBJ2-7,TGTGCCAGCAGTCCTCTCGGGGACGCGTACGAGCAGTACTTC,CASSPLGDAYEQYF
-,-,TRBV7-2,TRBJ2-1,TGTGCCAGCAGCCCCGGGCCTAGCAGTTGGTATGAGCAGTTCTTC,CASSPGPSSWYEQFF
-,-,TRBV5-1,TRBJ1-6,TGCGCCAGCAGCCTCGGGGGCAACAAGGTCGGTTCACCCCTCCACTTT,CASSLGGNKVGSPLHF
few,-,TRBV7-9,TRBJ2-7,TGTGCCAGCAGCCCTAGGAGGACGGCCTACGAGCAGTACTTC,CASSPRRTAYEQYF
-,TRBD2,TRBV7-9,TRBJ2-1,TGTGCCAGCACCCCAGCGGGAGGGACTGATGAGCAGTTCTTC,CASTPAGGTDEQFF
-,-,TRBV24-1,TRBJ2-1,TGTGCCACCAGTGATTTCACGGGACTAACCAGGGGAGATGAGCAGTTCTTC,CATSDFTGLTRGDEQFF
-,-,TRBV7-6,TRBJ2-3,TGTGCCAGCGGCCGAATGGGGGTCGATTCAGATACGCAGTATTTT,CASGRMGVDSDTQYF
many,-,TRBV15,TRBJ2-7,TGTGCCACCAGCACCCAACCGGGACATCGCTACGAGCAGTACTTC,CATSTQPGHRYEQYF
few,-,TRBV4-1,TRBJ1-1,TGCGCCAGCACCCCTCCTGGGCGGTACACTGAAGCTTTCTTT,CASTPPGRYTEAFF
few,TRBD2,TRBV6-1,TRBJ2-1,TGTGCCAGCAATCGTATAGCGGGAGTTGAAAATGAGCAGTTCTTC,CASNRIAGVENEQFF
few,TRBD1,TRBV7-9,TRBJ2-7,TGTGCCAGCAGCTTGGGACAGGCATCAGGCGAGCAGTACTTC,CASSLGQASGEQYF
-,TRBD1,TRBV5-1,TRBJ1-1,TGCGCCAGCAGCGACCCCGGGACAGAGCGTATGAACACTGAAGCTTTCTTT,CASSDPGTERMNTEAFF
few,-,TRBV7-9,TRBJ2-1,TGTGCCAGCAGCTTAGATCGACTCCTCTACAATGAGCAGTTCTTC,CASSLDRLLYNEQFF
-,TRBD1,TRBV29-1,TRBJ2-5,TGCAGCGTTAAAACAGGGGGACAAGAGACCCAGTACTTC,CSVKTGGQETQYF
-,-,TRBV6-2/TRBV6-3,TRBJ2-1,TGTGCCAGCAGTTGGTTTGAGGGAAGTAGGAATGAGCAGTTCTTC,CASSWFEGSRNEQFF
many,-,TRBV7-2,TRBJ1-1,TGTGCCAGCAGTTTTACGAACACTGAAGCTTTCTTT,CASSFTNTEAFF
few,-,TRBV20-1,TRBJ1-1,TGCAGGGGATTTTATTGGCGGTACACTGAAGCTTTCTTT,CRGFYWRYTEAFF
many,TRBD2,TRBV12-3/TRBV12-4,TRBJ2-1,TGTGCCAGCACAAGTCCCGGGGGGGCTTCCTACAATGAGCAGTTCTTC,CASTSPGGASYNEQFF
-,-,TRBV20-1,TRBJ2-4,TGCAGTGCTAGTACACTAGCCAAAAACATTCAGTACTTC,CSASTLAKNIQYF
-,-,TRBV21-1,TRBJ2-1,TGTGCCAGCACAAAAGGAAAGGGAAGTTCCTACAATGAGCAGTTCTTC,CASTKGKGSSYNEQFF
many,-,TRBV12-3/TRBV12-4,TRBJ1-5,TGTGCCAGCGGCGACTATAGCAATCAGCCCCAGCATTTT,CASGDYSNQPQHF
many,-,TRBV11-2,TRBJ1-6,TGTGCCAGCAGCCTCCCATTGCCTGGGTCACCCCTCCACTTT,CASSLPLPGSPLHF
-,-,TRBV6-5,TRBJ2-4,TGTGCCAGCAGTTACTCGATGGGCGGACAAAGGGGAGCCAAAAACATTCAGTACTTC,CASSYSMGGQRGAKNIQYF
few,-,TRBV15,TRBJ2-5,TGTGCCACCAGCAGAGGCCCAGAGTTAGAGACCCAGTACTTC,CATSRGPELETQYF
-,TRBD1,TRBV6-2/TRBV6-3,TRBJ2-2,TGTGCCAGCAGCCGTAAGGGACAGGGCGTAGCCGGGGAGCTGTTTTTT,CASSRKGQGVAGELFF
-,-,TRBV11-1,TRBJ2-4,TGTGCCAGCACCGGAGTTCTAGCCAAAAACATTCAGTACTTC,CASTGVLAKNIQYF
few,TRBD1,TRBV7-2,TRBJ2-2,TGTGCCAGCAGGAAATACAGGGGGCGGGCCGGGGAGCTGTTTTTT,CASRKYRGRAGELFF
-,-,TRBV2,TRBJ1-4,TGTGCCAGCAGTGCCTCCCAAAATGAAAAACTGTTTTTT,CASSASQNEKLFF
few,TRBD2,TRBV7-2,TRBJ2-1,TGTGCCAGCAACCCCCGGGGGGGGCCATACAATGAGCAGTTCTTC,CASNPRGGPYNEQFF
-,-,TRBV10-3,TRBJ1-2,TGTGCCATCAGTGCGGAAGGCTATGGCTACACCTTC,CAISAEGYGYTF
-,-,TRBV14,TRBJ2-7,TGTGCCAGCAGCCATGGGACACTGCCCTACGAGCAGTACTTC,CASSHGTLPYEQYF
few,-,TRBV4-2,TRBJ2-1,TGTGCCAGCAGCCAAGTTTTCGACAGGCTCTACAATGAGCAGTTCTTC,CASSQVFDRLYNEQFF
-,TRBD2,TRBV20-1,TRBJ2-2,TGCAGTGCTAGACCATCCGGGACTAAGAACACCGGGGAGCTGTTTTTT,CSARPSGTKNTGELFF
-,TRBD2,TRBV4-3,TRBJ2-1,TGCGCCAGCAGCCAACTAGCGGGGGTAGATGAGCAGTTCTTC,CASSQLAGVDEQFF
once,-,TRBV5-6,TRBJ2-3,TGTGCCAGCAGCTTGGACAGGGTTAGACTAGAGACAGATACGCAGTATTTT,CASSLDRVRLETDTQYF
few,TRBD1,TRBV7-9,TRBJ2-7,TGTGCCAGCACCGGACCGGACAGGGACTACGAGCAGTACTTC,CASTGPDRDYEQYF
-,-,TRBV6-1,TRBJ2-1,TGTGCCAGCAGTCCCCCCGTGGGGCTAATCTCCTACAATGAGCAGTTCTTC,CASSPPVGLISYNEQFF
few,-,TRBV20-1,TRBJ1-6,TGCAGTGCTGCTCCCGGGACGGCTAATTCACCCCTCCACTTT,CSAAPGTANSPLHF
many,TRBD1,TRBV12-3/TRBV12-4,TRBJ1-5,TGTGCCAGCACTTTATCAGGGGGAAGGAGCAATCAGCCCCAGCATTTT,CASTLSGGRSNQPQHF
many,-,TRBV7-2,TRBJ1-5,TGTGCCAGCAGCTTATGGGGGTTGAGCAATCAGCCCCAGCATTTT,CASSLWGLSNQPQHF
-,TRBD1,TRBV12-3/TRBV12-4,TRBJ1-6,TGTGCCAGCAGGATGACAGGGGGCCATAATTCACCCCTCCACTTT,CASRMTGGHNSPLHF
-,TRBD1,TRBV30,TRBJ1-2,TGTGCCTTAAACCGGGACAGAATTAACTATGGCTACACCTTC,CALNRDRINYGYTF
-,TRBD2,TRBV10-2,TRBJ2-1,TGCGCCGCTCAGAAGCGGGAGATCGATGAGCAGTTCTTC,CAAQKREIDEQFF
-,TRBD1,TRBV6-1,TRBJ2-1,TGTGCCAGCAGTCCTAGGTGGGGGACAGGGGTCAATGAGCAGTTCTTC,CASSPRWGTGVNEQFF